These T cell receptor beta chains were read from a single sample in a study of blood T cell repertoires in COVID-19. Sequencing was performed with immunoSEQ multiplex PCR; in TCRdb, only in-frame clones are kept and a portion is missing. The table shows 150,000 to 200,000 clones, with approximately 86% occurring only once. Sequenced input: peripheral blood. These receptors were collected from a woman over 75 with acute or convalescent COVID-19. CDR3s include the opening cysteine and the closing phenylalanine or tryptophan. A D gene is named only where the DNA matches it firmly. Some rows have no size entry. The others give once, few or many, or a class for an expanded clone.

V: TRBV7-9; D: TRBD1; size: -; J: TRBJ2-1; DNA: TGTGCCAGCAGCTTAGCGAGGGGGCTAATTTTCCATGAGCAGTTCTTC; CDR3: CASSLARGLIFHEQFF
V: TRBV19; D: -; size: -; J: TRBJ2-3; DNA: TGTGCCAGTAGTATTCTAGCTACAAGCACAGATACGCAGTATTTT; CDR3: CASSILATSTDTQYF
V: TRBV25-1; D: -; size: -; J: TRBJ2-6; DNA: TGTGCCAGCAGTGTCGGTTCTGGGGCCAACGTCCTGACTTTC; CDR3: CASSVGSGANVLTF
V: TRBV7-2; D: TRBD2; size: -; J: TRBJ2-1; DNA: TGTGCCAGCAGCTGGAGCGGGACCCAATTAGGCTACAATGAGCAGTTCTTC; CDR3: CASSWSGTQLGYNEQFF
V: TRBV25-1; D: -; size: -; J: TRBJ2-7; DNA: TGTGCCAGCAGTCCGAAGGGGGACCCCCTTGGGGAGCAGTACTTC; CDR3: CASSPKGDPLGEQYF
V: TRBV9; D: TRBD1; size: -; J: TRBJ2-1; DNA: TGTGCCAGCAGCGTAGGACAGGGAACCTACAATGAGCAGTTCTTC; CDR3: CASSVGQGTYNEQFF
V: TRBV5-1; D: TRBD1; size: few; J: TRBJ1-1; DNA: TGCGCCAGCAGCAGTCAGCAGGGGGCTCGGACTGAAGCTTTCTTT; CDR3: CASSSQQGARTEAFF
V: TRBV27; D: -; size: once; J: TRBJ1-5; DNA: TGTGCCAGCAGTCTTAACACAGATAGCAATCAGCCCCAGCATTTT; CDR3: CASSLNTDSNQPQHF
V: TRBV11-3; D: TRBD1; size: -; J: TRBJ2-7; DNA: TGTGCCAGCAGCCGTGGACAGGGATCCTACGAGCAGTACTTC; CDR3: CASSRGQGSYEQYF
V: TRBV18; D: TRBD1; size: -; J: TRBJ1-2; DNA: TGTGCCAGCTCACGTACACCGGGACAGGGGGACGGCTACACCTTC; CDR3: CASSRTPGQGDGYTF
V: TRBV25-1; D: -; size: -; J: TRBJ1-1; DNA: TGTGCCAGCAGTGAATTCGCCGGTACTGAAGCTTTCTTT; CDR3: CASSEFAGTEAFF
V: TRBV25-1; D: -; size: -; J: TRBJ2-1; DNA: TGTGCCAGCACGGCGGCTAGCGTCTTGCCCGGGGATGAGCAGTTCTTC; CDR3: CASTAASVLPGDEQFF
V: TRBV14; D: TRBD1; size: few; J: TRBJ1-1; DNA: TGTGCCAGCACCGCGACAGGGTTTGGCACTGAAGCTTTCTTT; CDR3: CASTATGFGTEAFF
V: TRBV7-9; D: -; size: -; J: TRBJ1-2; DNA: TGTGCCAGCAGCTCGACAGATTATGGCTACACCTTC; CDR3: CASSSTDYGYTF
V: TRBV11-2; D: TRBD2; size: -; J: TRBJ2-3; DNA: TGTGCCAGCAGCCCCCTACTAGCGGGGCATACAGATACGCAGTATTTT; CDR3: CASSPLLAGHTDTQYF
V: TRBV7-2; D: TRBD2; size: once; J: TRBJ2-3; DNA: TGTGCCAGCAGCTTCGGGAGGAGTGCAGATACGCAGTATTTT; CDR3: CASSFGRSADTQYF
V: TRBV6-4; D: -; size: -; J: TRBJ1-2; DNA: TGTGCCAGCAGGGACAAGGGGCCGGCCAACTATGGCTACACCTTC; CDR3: CASRDKGPANYGYTF
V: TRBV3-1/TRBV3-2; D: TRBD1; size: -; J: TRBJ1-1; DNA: TGTGCCAGCGGACAGGGGAGGCAGAACACTGAAGCTTTCTTT; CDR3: CASGQGRQNTEAFF
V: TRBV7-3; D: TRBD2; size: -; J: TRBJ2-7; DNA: TGTGCCAGCAGCTTAAGAAGCGGACTAGCGATGGAGCAGTACTTC; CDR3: CASSLRSGLAMEQYF
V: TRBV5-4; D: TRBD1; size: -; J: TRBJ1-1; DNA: TGTGCCAGCAGCTTGGAGCAGGGGGGTTGGACTGAAGCTTTCTTT; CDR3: CASSLEQGGWTEAFF
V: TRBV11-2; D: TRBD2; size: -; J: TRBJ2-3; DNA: TGTGCCAGCAGCTTTAGCGGGAAAGTAGCAGATACGCAGTATTTT; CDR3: CASSFSGKVADTQYF
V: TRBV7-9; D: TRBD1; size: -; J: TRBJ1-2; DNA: TGTGCCAGCAGCGCCGGACAGGGGACAGGCGGCTACACCTTC; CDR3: CASSAGQGTGGYTF
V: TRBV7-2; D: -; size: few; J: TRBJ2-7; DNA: TGTGCCAGCAGCTTAGGGGAGATCCGGCAGTACTTC; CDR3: CASSLGEIRQYF
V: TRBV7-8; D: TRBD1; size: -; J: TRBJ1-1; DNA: TGTGCCAGCAGCTCATTTCCGGGACAGTCGAACACTGAAGCTTTCTTT; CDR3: CASSSFPGQSNTEAFF
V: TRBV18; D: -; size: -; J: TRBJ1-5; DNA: TGTGCCAGCTCACCAGCGAGCCTTAGCAATCAGCCCCAGCATTTT; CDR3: CASSPASLSNQPQHF
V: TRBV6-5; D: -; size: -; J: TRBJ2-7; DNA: TGTGCCAGCAGGGGGCGCGAGCAGTACTTC; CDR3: CASRGREQYF